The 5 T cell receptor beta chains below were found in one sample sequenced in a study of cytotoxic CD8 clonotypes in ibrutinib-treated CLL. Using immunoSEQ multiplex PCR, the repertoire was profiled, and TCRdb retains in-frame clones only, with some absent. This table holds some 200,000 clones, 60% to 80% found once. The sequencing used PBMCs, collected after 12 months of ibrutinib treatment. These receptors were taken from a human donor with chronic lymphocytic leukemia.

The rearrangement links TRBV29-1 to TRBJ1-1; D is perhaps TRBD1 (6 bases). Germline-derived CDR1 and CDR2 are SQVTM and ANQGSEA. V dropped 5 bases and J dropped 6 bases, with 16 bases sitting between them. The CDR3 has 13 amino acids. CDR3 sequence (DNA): TGCAGCGTTCTCTGGGGGGCTAGCGCTGAAGCTTTCTTT. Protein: CSVLWGASAEAFF. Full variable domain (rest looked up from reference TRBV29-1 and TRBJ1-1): SAVISQKPSRDICQRGTSLTIQCQVDSQVTMMFWYRQQPGQSLTLIATANQGSEATYESGFVIDKFPISRPNLTFSTLTVSNMSPEDSSIYLCSVLWGASAEAFFGQGTRLTVV.

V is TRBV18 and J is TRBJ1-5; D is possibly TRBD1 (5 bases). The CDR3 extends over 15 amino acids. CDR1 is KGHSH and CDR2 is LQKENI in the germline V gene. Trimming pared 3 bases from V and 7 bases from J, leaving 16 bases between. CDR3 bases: TGTGCCAGCTCACCGGCAGGGTTAGTCGAACAGCCCCAGCATTTT. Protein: CASSPAGLVEQPQHF.

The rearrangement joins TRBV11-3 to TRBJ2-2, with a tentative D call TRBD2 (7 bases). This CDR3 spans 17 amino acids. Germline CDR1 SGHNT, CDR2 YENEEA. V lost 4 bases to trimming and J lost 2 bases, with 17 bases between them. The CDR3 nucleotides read TGTGCCAGCAGCTCGCCCTGCGGGGGCACCAACACCGGGGAGCTGTTTTTT. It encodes CASSSPCGGTNTGELFF.

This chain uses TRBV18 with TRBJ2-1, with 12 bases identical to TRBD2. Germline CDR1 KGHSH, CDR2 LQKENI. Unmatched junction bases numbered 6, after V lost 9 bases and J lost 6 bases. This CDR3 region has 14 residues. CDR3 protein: CASMGLAGSNEQFF. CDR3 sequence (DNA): TGTGCCAGTATGGGACTAGCGGGCTCCAATGAGCAGTTCTTC.

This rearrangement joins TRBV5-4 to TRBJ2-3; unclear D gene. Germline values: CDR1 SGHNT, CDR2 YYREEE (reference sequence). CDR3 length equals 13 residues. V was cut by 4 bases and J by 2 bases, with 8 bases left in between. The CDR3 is CASSPEYTDTQYF. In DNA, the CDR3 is TGTGCCAGCAGCCCAGAATACACAGATACGCAGTATTTT.